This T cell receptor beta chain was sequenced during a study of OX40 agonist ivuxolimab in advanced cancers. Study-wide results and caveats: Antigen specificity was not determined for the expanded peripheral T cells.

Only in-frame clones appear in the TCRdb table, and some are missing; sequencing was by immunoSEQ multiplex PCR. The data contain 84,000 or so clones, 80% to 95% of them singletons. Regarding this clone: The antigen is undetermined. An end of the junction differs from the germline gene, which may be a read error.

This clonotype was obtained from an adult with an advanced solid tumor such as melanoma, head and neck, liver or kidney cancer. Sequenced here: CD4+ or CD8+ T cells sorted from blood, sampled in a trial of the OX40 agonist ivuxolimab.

The CDR3 loop is CASSKETSGGSHEQYF. DNA of the CDR3: TGCGCCAGCAGCAAAGAGACTAGCGGGGGCTCCCACGAGCAGTACTTC. This chain uses TRBV5-1 with TRBJ2-7, with 12 positions matching TRBD2. Germline assignment: CDR1 SGHRS and CDR2 YFSETQ. This CDR3 comprises 16 residues.